The clone carrying this TCR beta chain was seen just once. What it binds is not known. Investigators divided CD4+ cells into CD45RA+ naive and CD45RA-negative memory subsets. This entry comes from a study of shared clonotypes between healthy human individuals. Background on the study: Ranging from 18 to 49 in age, donors were two women and a few men.

Study findings and constraints: A reduction in generation probabilities was seen for non-shared clonotypes relative to those shared by all four donors. As a rule, naive subsets had a larger estimated richness than memory subsets.

TCRdb's table, derived via immunoSEQ multiplex PCR, lists solely in-frame clones and lacks some. Among under 1,100,000 clones listed, approximately 78% were seen once. The clonotype originates from a man aged 18 to 29 in good health. Some clones in this sample may be carry-over from other donors' samples. The sample was memory CD4+ T cells from PBMCs. Subset of the sample: CD45RA-negative fraction.

DNA of the CDR3: TGTGCCAGCAGTGAATCTCCGGGACTTGATTACAATGAGCAGTTCTTC. Translating it yields CASSESPGLDYNEQFF. The chain recombines TRBV6-1 with TRBJ2-1, with a weak D call TRBD2 (6 bases). In germline, CDR1 is MNHNS, CDR2 SASEGT. V was clipped by 2 bases and J by 4 bases, with 15 bases between them. This CDR3 is built from 16 residues.